These T cell receptor beta chains were read from a single sample in a study of blood T cell repertoires in COVID-19. Only in-frame clones appear in the TCRdb table, and some are missing; sequencing was by immunoSEQ multiplex PCR. The sample yields roughly 290,000 clones, around nine tenths seen once. The sample consisted of PBMCs or T cells enriched from blood (not recorded which). The source of these receptors is a woman aged 40 to 50 who had recovered from COVID-19. Both conserved end residues are part of each CDR3. The D gene is left open where the match is weak. Part of the rows lack a size; the others show once, few, many or a class for expanded clones.

V gene,clone size,D gene,J gene,CDR3 DNA,CDR3 protein
TRBV3-1/TRBV3-2,once,TRBD1,TRBJ1-2,TGTGCCAGCAGCCAGAGGACAGGGAGGGACTATGGCTACACCTTC,CASSQRTGRDYGYTF
TRBV2,NA,NA,TRBJ1-1,TGTGCCAGCAGCCAGAATGAAGCTTTCTTT,CASSQNEAFF
TRBV30,NA,NA,TRBJ1-5,TGTGCCTGGAGAGGGCCAGGGGTGGGGAATCAGCCCCAGCATTTT,CAWRGPGVGNQPQHF
TRBV7-8,NA,TRBD1,TRBJ1-6,TGTGCCAGCAGCCTTCCCGGGACAGGGAATTCACCCCTCCACTTT,CASSLPGTGNSPLHF
TRBV7-2,NA,NA,TRBJ1-5,TGTGCCAGCAGCTTAGGGGGGGGTAGGACGCAGCCCCAGCATTTT,CASSLGGGRTQPQHF
TRBV19,once,NA,TRBJ1-2,TGTGCCAGTCATTCCCCTTCAGGGAACTATGGCTACACCTTC,CASHSPSGNYGYTF
TRBV4-1,NA,NA,TRBJ1-5,TGCGCCAGCAGCCAAGAATGGACAGAGAATCAGCCCCAGCATTTT,CASSQEWTENQPQHF
TRBV11-2,NA,TRBD1,TRBJ2-2,TGTGCCAGCAGCTTCTCCCGGGACAGGGCCAAGGCCGGGGAGCTGTTTTTT,CASSFSRDRAKAGELFF
TRBV29-1,NA,TRBD1,TRBJ1-5,TGCAGCGGCGGGGGGGACAGGGGAGAAAATCAGCCCCAGCATTTT,CSGGGDRGENQPQHF
TRBV7-9,once,NA,TRBJ2-5,TGTGCCAGCAGCTTACCCGGTACCCCCCAAGAGACCCAGTACTTC,CASSLPGTPQETQYF
TRBV19,NA,TRBD1,TRBJ1-5,TGTGCCAGTAGTGTCTCGCGCCGGGACAGGCTTTATAGCAATCAGCCCCAGCATTTT,CASSVSRRDRLYSNQPQHF
TRBV21-1,NA,NA,TRBJ2-3,TGTGCCAGCAGCAAAAGGGAAGACAGGCGCACAGATACGCAGTATTTT,CASSKREDRRTDTQYF
TRBV18,NA,TRBD1,TRBJ1-1,TGTGCCAGCTCACCCGGACAGGGGTCGTTCGGCACTGAAGCTTTCTTT,CASSPGQGSFGTEAFF
TRBV18,once,NA,TRBJ2-7,TGTGCCAGCTCACCTCAGGGCTCCGGCGAGCAGTACTTC,CASSPQGSGEQYF
TRBV5-1,NA,NA,TRBJ1-4,TGCGCCAGCAGCTTGGCACGGACACTCCTTAATGAAAAACTGTTTTTT,CASSLARTLLNEKLFF
TRBV30,NA,NA,TRBJ2-3,TGTGCCTGGAGTGTAGGAACGGCGGTAGATACGCAGTATTTT,CAWSVGTAVDTQYF
TRBV3-1/TRBV3-2,NA,TRBD2,TRBJ2-3,TGTGCCAGCAGGTTAGGGACTAGCGGGACAGATACGCAGTATTTT,CASRLGTSGTDTQYF
TRBV18,NA,TRBD1,TRBJ2-5,TGTGCCAGCTCACGAGACCGGGGACAGTCGAAAGAGACCCAGTACTTC,CASSRDRGQSKETQYF
TRBV27,NA,NA,TRBJ1-5,TGTGCCAGCAGTTTAGTGCGAGGCGATCAGCCCCAGCATTTT,CASSLVRGDQPQHF
TRBV6-5,NA,NA,TRBJ1-6,TGTGCCAGCAGTTACCACCGGGGGAGGGATTCACCCCTCCACTTT,CASSYHRGRDSPLHF
TRBV5-8,NA,NA,TRBJ2-2,TGTGCCAGCAGCCCCCGGGCAGGGGGGTACACCGGGGAGCTGTTTTTT,CASSPRAGGYTGELFF
TRBV5-1,NA,NA,TRBJ2-2,TGCGCCAGCAGCCTCCGGAGCACCGGGGAGCTGTTTTTT,CASSLRSTGELFF
TRBV7-3,NA,NA,TRBJ2-1,TGTGCCAGCAGCTTAAGCGGGTACAATGAGCAGTTCTTC,CASSLSGYNEQFF
TRBV19,NA,NA,TRBJ2-1,TGTGCCAGTAGTATGTCACCCTCTACCTACAATGAGCAGTTCTTC,CASSMSPSTYNEQFF
TRBV7-8,NA,NA,TRBJ2-3,TGTGCCAGCAGCCGGGGTGAGGTCGCAGATACGCAGTATTTT,CASSRGEVADTQYF
TRBV20-1,NA,NA,TRBJ2-7,TGCAGTGCTAGTCGCCAGGGTAAAGACGAGCAGTACTTC,CSASRQGKDEQYF
TRBV6-5,NA,NA,TRBJ1-2,TGTGCCAGCAGGGCAGGAGGAAACTATGGCTACACCTTC,CASRAGGNYGYTF
TRBV2,NA,TRBD1,TRBJ2-5,TGTGCCAGCAGTCCCTACAGGGGCGCTATCAAAGAGACCCAGTACTTC,CASSPYRGAIKETQYF
TRBV19,NA,NA,TRBJ2-5,TGTGCCAGTAGTATAGGTCCAGGGCAAGAGACCCAGTACTTC,CASSIGPGQETQYF
TRBV6-5,NA,TRBD1,TRBJ1-1,TGTGCCAGCCGGCGGCCAGGGGGCAACACTGAAGCTTTCTTT,CASRRPGGNTEAFF
TRBV5-5,NA,TRBD1,TRBJ2-2,TGTGCCAGCAGCTTGGTAGTACAGGGGGCTTACGGCACCGGGGAGCTGTTTTTT,CASSLVVQGAYGTGELFF
TRBV30,NA,TRBD1,TRBJ2-7,TGTGCCTGGATTGAGGACAGGGAGATCCGCGAGCAGTACTTC,CAWIEDREIREQYF
TRBV11-2,NA,NA,TRBJ1-1,TGTGCCAGCAGCTTACTTCCCCTAGCGGACACTGAAGCTTTCTTT,CASSLLPLADTEAFF
TRBV10-2,NA,TRBD2,TRBJ2-1,TGCGCCAGCGTAGGACGACTAGCGGGAGTTACCAATGAGCAGTTCTTC,CASVGRLAGVTNEQFF
TRBV5-1,NA,NA,TRBJ2-7,TGCGCCAGCAGCTCCGACTCTCAATCCTACGAGCAGTACTTC,CASSSDSQSYEQYF
TRBV6-5,once,NA,TRBJ2-5,TGTGCCAGCAGTCGAGGGAGAGAGACCCAGTACTTC,CASSRGRETQYF
TRBV7-2,NA,TRBD2,TRBJ2-7,TGTGCCAGCAGCCCTCGGACTAGAGCTCGGGAGCAGTACTTC,CASSPRTRAREQYF
TRBV27,NA,NA,TRBJ1-1,TGTGCCACCGGGGGGTATGGGAGGGACACTGAAGCTTTCTTT,CATGGYGRDTEAFF
TRBV10-2,NA,NA,TRBJ2-7,TGCGCCAGCAGTGAGCGGTGGGCGAAATACGAGCAGTACTTC,CASSERWAKYEQYF
TRBV6-5,NA,TRBD1,TRBJ1-1,TGTGCCAGCAGCGACAGGGACCTTGAAGCTTTCTTT,CASSDRDLEAFF
TRBV7-8,NA,NA,TRBJ1-5,TGTGCCAGCAGCTTAATGTCCGGTGTTAATCAGCCCCAGCATTTT,CASSLMSGVNQPQHF
TRBV7-8,NA,TRBD1,TRBJ2-3,TGTGCCAGCAGCCCGATATCGGGACAGTTTAGCACAGATACGCAGTATTTT,CASSPISGQFSTDTQYF
TRBV5-1,NA,TRBD2,TRBJ2-3,TGCGCCAGCAGCCCTGGGGGACTAGCGTTAGATACGCAGTATTTT,CASSPGGLALDTQYF
TRBV4-2,NA,NA,TRBJ2-1,TGTGCCAGCAGCCAAGATGGGGTACAGGGCACTGGATGGGGGAATGAGCAGTTCTTC,CASSQDGVQGTGWGNEQFF
TRBV27,once,NA,TRBJ2-1,TGTGCCAGCAGTTTAGCTTCGACAGGGCGGGGCGAGCAGTTCTTC,CASSLASTGRGEQFF
TRBV9,NA,TRBD1,TRBJ1-2,TGTGCCAGCAGCGGGACAGGGGGCCTCGGCTATGGCTACACCTTC,CASSGTGGLGYGYTF